This entry concerns a single TCR beta chain. The sample belongs to a study of T cell responses to AZD1222 COVID-19 vaccine. Here immunoSEQ multiplex PCR was the method, and the copy in TCRdb shows in-frame clones only, minus some. The data show tens of thousands of clones, 85% to 90% seen once. Per germline, CDR1 SGHVS and CDR2 FNYEAQ. The J segment lost 5 bases and the V segment lost 0 bases, leaving 2 bases of the junction unmatched. The length of the CDR3 is 16 residues. V gene TRBV7-6 combines with J gene TRBJ1-6; TRBD1 matches 9 bases. The source of this sequence is an adult in good health. The specimen was peripheral blood, collected on day 0 of AZD1222 vaccination. The CDR3 loop is CASSLARQGDNSPLHF. DNA for the CDR3: TGTGCCAGCAGCTTAGCCAGACAGGGGGATAATTCACCCCTCCACTTT.